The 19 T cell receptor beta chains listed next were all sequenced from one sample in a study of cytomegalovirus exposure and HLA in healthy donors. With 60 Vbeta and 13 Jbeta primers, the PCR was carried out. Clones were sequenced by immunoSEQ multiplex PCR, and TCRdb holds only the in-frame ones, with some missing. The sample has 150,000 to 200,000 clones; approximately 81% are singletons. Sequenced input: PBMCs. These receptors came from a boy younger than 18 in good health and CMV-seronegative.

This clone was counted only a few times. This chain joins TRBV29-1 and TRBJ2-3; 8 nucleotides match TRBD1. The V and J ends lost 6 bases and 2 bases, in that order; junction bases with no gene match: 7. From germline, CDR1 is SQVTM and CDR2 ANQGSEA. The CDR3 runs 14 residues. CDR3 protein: CSVVTGAATDTQYF. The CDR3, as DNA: TGCAGCGTGGTGACAGGGGCCGCCACAGATACGCAGTATTTT.

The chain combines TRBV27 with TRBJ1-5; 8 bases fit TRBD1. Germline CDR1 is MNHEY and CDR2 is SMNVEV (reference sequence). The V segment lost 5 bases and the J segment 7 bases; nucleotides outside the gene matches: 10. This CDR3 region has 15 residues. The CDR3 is CASSPQTGVRQPQHF. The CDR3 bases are TGTGCCAGCAGTCCCCAGACAGGGGTCAGGCAGCCCCAGCATTTT.

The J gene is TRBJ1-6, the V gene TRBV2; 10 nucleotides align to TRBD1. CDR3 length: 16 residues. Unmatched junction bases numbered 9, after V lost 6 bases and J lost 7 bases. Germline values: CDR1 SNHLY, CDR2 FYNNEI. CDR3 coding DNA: TGTGCCAGCAGACGACAGGGGGCCAAACGGAATTCACCCCTCCACTTT. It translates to CASRRQGAKRNSPLHF. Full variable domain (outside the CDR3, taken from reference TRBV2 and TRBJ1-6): EPEVTQTPSHQVTQMGQEVILRCVPISNHLYFYWYRQILGQKVEFLVSFYNNEISEKSEIFDDQFSVERPDGSNFTLKIRSTKLEDSAMYFCASRRQGAKRNSPLHFGNGTRLTVT.

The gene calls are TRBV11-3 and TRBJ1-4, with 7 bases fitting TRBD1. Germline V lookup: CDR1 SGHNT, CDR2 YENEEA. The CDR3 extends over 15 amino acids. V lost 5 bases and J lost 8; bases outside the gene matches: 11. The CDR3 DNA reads TGTGCCAGCAGCCAATGGGACAGCCAGGCGGAAAAACTGTTTTTT. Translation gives CASSQWDSQAEKLFF.

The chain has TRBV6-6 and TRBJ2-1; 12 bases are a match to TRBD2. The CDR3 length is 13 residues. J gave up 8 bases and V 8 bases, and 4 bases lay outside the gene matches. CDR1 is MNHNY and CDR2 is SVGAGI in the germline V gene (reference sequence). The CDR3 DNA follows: TGTGCCAGCCGACTAGCGGGAGATTATGAGCAGTTCTTC. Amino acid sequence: CASRLAGDYEQFF.

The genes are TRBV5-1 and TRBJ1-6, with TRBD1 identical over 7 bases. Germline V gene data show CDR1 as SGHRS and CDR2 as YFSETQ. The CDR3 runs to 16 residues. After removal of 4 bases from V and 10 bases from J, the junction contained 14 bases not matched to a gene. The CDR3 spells CASSPEPTGMGSPLHF. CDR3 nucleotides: TGCGCCAGCAGCCCCGAACCGACAGGGATGGGGTCACCCCTCCACTTT. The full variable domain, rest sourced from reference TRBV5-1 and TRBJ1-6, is KAGVTQTPRYLIKTRGQQVTLSCSPISGHRSVSWYQQTPGQGLQFLFEYFSETQRNKGNFPGRFSGRQFSNSRSEMNVSTLELGDSALYLCASSPEPTGMGSPLHFGNGTRLTVT.

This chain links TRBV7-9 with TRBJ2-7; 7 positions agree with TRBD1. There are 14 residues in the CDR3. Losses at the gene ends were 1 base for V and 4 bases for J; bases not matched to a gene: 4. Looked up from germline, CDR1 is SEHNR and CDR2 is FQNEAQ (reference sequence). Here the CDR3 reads CASSLGTGSYEQYF. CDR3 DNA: TGTGCCAGCAGCTTAGGGACAGGCTCGTACGAGCAGTACTTC.

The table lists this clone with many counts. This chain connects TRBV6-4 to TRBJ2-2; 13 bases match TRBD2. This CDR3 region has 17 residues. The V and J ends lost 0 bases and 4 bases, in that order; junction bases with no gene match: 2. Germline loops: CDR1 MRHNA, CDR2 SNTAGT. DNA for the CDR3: TGTGCCAGCAGTGACTCAGGACTAGCGGGAGCCACCGGGGAGCTGTTTTTT. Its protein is CASSDSGLAGATGELFF.

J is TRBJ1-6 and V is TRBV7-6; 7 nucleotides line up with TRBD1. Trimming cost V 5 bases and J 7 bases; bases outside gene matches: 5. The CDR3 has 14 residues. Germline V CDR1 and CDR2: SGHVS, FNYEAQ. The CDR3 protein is CASSPQGQNSPLHF. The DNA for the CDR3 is TGTGCCAGCAGCCCACAGGGACAGAATTCACCCCTCCACTTT.

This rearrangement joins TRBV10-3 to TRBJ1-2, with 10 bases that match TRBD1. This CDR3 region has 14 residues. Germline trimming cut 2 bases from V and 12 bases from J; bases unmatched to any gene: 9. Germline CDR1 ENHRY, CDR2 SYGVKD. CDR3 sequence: CAISEGRQGAVNTF. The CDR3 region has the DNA TGTGCCATCAGTGAGGGGCGACAGGGGGCCGTTAACACCTTC.

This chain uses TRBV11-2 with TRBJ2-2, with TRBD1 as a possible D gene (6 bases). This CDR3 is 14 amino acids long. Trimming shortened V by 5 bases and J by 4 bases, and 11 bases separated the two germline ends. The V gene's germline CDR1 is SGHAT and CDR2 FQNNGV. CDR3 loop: CASSVSTGTGELFF. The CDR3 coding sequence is TGTGCCAGCAGCGTGTCGACAGGCACCGGGGAGCTGTTTTTT.

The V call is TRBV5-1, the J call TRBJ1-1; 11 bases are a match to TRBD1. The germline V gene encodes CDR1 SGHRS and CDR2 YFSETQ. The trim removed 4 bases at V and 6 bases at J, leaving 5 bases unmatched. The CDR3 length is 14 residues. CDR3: CASSGQGAGAEAFF. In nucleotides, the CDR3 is TGCGCCAGCAGCGGACAGGGGGCTGGCGCTGAAGCTTTCTTT.

CDR3: CASSVAASEGGAYNEQFF. CDR3 DNA: TGTGCCAGCAGCGTAGCAGCTAGCGAGGGAGGTGCCTACAATGAGCAGTTCTTC. This chain links TRBV9 with TRBJ2-1; tentatively, D is TRBD2 (6 bases). Germline V gene data show CDR1 as SGDLS and CDR2 as YYNGEE. The CDR3 is 18 amino acids. Trimming pared 0 bases from V and 2 bases from J, leaving 18 bases between.

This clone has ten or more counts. CDR3 DNA sequence: TGTGCCAGCAGCTTTTGGAAAGACATGAGCACAGATACGCAGTATTTT. Protein: CASSFWKDMSTDTQYF. This chain joins TRBV5-6 and TRBJ2-3, with D uncertain. V was pared by 2 bases and J by 0 bases, with 13 bases between. This CDR3 contains 16 residues. Per the germline V gene, CDR1 is SGHDT and CDR2 is YYEEEE.

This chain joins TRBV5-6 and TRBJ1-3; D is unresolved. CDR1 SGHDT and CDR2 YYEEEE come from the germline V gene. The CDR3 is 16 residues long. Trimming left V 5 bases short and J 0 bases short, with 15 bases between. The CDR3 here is CASSFIGLDSGNTIYF. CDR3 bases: TGTGCCAGCAGTTTTATAGGCCTAGACTCTGGAAACACCATATATTTT.

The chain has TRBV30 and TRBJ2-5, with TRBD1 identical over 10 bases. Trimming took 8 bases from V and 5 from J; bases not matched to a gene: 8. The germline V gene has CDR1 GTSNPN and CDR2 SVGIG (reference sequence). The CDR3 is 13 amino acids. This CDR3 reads CAADRGLRETQYF. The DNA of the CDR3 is TGTGCCGCCGACAGGGGGCTCAGGGAGACCCAGTACTTC.

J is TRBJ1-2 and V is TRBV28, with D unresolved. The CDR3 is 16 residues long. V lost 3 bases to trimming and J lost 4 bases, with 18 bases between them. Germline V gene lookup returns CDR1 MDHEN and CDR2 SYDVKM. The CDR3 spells CASSFFGRHKGYGYTF. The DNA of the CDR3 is TGTGCCAGCAGTTTTTTTGGGAGGCATAAAGGCTATGGCTACACCTTC.

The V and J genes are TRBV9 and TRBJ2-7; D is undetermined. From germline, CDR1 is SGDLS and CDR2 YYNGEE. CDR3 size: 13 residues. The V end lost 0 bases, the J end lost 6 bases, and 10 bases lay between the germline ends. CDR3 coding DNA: TGTGCCAGCAGCGTAGTTGGTGGTAGCGAGCAGTACTTC. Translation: CASSVVGGSEQYF.

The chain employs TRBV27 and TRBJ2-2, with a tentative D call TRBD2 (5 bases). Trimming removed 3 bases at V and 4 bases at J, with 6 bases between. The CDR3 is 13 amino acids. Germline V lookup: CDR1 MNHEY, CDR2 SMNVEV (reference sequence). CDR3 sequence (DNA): TGTGCCAGCAGTTTGAGGGTCACCGGGGAGCTGTTTTTT. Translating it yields CASSLRVTGELFF.